This T cell receptor beta chain was observed in a study of blood T cells in healthy people across ages. Sample-barcoded 5' priming and a J-beta primer mix drove a second PCR of roughly 6 to 12 cycles. In TCRdb, the 5' RACE reads were re-called with MiXCR into one record per CDR3 protein. This sample has around 1,700,000 distinct CDR3 sequences, with over 25% found just once. This clonotype was seen repeatedly, ten times or more. The CDR3 is 14 residues long. The V end was cut by 3 bases, the J end by 1 base, with 10 bases between. Specimen: blood. The clonotype comes from a woman aged 25 to 45 in good health. The V and J genes are TRBV12-3 or TRBV12-4 and TRBJ2-7; tentative D call: TRBD1 (5 bases). CDR3 DNA sequence: TGTGCCAGCAGTTTCCCAGGGCAGTCCTACGAGCAGTACTTC. Translating it yields CASSFPGQSYEQYF.